These 5 T cell receptor beta chains share one sample of origin, sequenced in a study of Ad26.COV2.S vaccination and SARS-CoV-2 variants. The treatment denotes: about 20 received Ad26.COV2.S at low or high dose, single or two shots; about five received placebo; per-sample allocation not given. Sampling took place 63 days after the first vaccine or placebo injection. This table comes from immunoSEQ multiplex PCR, and its TCRdb copy is limited to in-frame clones, with some not included. This sample has about 480,000 clones, with roughly 87% found just once. The sequencing used peripheral blood, collected in a trial of Ad26.COV2.S vaccine versus placebo. Every receptor here comes from a person between 18 and 65 years old who received the Ad26.COV2.S COVID-19 vaccine or a placebo.

The V and J genes are TRBV19 and TRBJ2-5; TRBD2 might be the D (5 bases). V lost 1 base and J 5 bases, leaving 14 bases between the germline ends. The CDR3 consists of 15 residues. In germline, CDR1 is LNHDA, CDR2 SQIVND (reference sequence). Here the CDR3 DNA reads TGTGCCAGTAGTATAGCCAGGACCCGCGGGGAGACCCAGTACTTC. Translating it yields CASSIARTRGETQYF.

V is TRBV6-1 and J is TRBJ1-6; a possible D gene is TRBD1 (5 bases). V dropped 3 bases and J dropped 4 bases, with 7 bases sitting between them. The CDR3 sequence is 14 residues long. Germline V gene lookup returns CDR1 MNHNS and CDR2 SASEGT. The chain's CDR3 is CASSEGGYNSPLHF. DNA for the CDR3: TGTGCCAGCAGTGAGGGGGGGTATAATTCACCCCTCCACTTT.

The rearrangement joins TRBV9 to TRBJ1-5; 8 bases agree with TRBD1. Germline-derived CDR1 and CDR2 are SGDLS and YYNGEE. The V segment lost 4 bases and the J segment 11 bases; nucleotides outside the gene matches: 14. The CDR3 is made up of 15 amino acids. The DNA for the CDR3 is TGTGCCAGCAGCCCCGCAGGGGGCCCTCTGGGGACCCAGCATTTT. Encoded protein: CASSPAGGPLGTQHF.

The V gene is TRBV14, the J gene TRBJ2-5, with TRBD1 as a possible D gene (6 bases). This CDR3 comprises 13 residues. Germline CDR1 reads SGHDN; CDR2 reads FVKESK. Trimming left V 3 bases short and J 5 bases short, with 10 bases between. CDR3 amino acids: CASSQDSFETQYF. CDR3 bases: TGTGCCAGCAGCCAGGACAGTTTCGAGACCCAGTACTTC.

This chain connects TRBV7-8 to TRBJ1-6, with D maybe TRBD1 (6 bases). The germline V gene encodes CDR1 SGHVS and CDR2 FQNEAQ. V was clipped by 2 bases and J by 5 bases, with 10 bases between them. CDR3 length: 15 amino acids. The CDR3 DNA reads as TGTGCCAGCAGCTTAACGACAGGAAATAATTCACCCCTCCACTTT. This encodes CASSLTTGNNSPLHF.